Shown below are 9 T cell receptor beta chains from a single sample sequenced in a study of shared clonotypes between healthy human individuals. Generated by immunoSEQ multiplex PCR, the TCRdb table keeps only in-frame clones and is missing some. Among hundreds of thousands of clones listed, 95% to 97% were seen once. Naive CD8 cells lacked CD45RO, underwent positive selection for CCR7 and left out terminally differentiated effector memory CD45RA+ cells. The sample was naive CD8+ T cells sorted from blood. These receptors all come from a woman in her twenties or thirties in good health.

The chain links TRBV10-3 to TRBJ2-1; 16 bases map to TRBD2. V shed 7 bases, J shed 5 bases, and the junction held 2 bases outside the gene matches. CDR1 is ENHRY, CDR2 SYGVKD, per germline. The CDR3 has 15 residues. CDR3 DNA sequence: TGTGCCATCACAGGGACTAGCGGGAGGGACAATGAGCAGTTCTTC. Translating gives CAITGTSGRDNEQFF.

The chain recombines TRBV6-1 with TRBJ2-1; D is possibly TRBD2 (5 bases). The CDR3 is 15 amino acids. V was clipped by 0 bases and J by 7 bases, with 13 bases between them. Germline lookup yields CDR1 MNHNS and CDR2 SASEGT. The CDR3 DNA sequence: TGTGCCAGCAGTGAAGCGGTGGACTTCCGGAATGAGCAGTTCTTC. Its translation: CASSEAVDFRNEQFF.

This chain joins TRBV7-2 and TRBJ2-1; TRBD1 matches 7 bases. The CDR3 length is 17 residues. CDR1 and CDR2 from the germline V gene are SGHTA and FQGNSA. After removal of 1 base from V and 2 bases from J, the junction contained 8 bases not matched to a gene. CDR3 residues: CASSLVEGQIPYNEQFF. CDR3 DNA sequence: TGTGCCAGCAGCTTAGTAGAGGGACAGATCCCCTACAATGAGCAGTTCTTC.

The chain is built from TRBV5-5 and TRBJ1-5; possibly TRBD1 for D (6 bases). V lost 3 bases and J lost 0, with 10 bases in between. The length of the CDR3 is 15 residues. Germline CDR1 is SGHKS and CDR2 is YYEKEE (reference sequence). CDR3: CASSSQGDSNQPQHF. Here the CDR3 DNA reads TGTGCCAGCAGCTCACAGGGAGATAGCAATCAGCCCCAGCATTTT.

This clone was observed once. V usage is TRBV5-1 and J usage is TRBJ2-1, with 7 bases lining up with TRBD2. This CDR3 is 12 amino acids long. Germline trimming cut 5 bases from V and 10 bases from J; bases unmatched to any gene: 6. In germline, CDR1 is SGHRS, CDR2 YFSETQ. This CDR3 is CASRQGGEEQFF. CDR3 nucleotide sequence: TGCGCCAGCAGGCAGGGAGGGGAGGAGCAGTTCTTC.

The chain carries TRBV19 and TRBJ2-7; the match to TRBD2 covers 9 bases. CDR3 length: 14 residues. CDR1 is LNHDA, CDR2 SQIVND, per germline (reference sequence). Trimming at V came to 4 bases and at J to 2 bases, leaving 3 bases not matched to a gene. The CDR3 DNA reads as TGTGCCAGTAGTACGGGACTAGCAACCTACGAGCAGTACTTC. Protein product: CASSTGLATYEQYF.

The rearrangement joins TRBV6-1 to TRBJ2-3; perhaps TRBD1 as D (6 bases). Germline-derived CDR1 and CDR2 are MNHNS and SASEGT. This CDR3 spans 14 amino acids. The germline V and J ends were trimmed by 6 bases and 0 bases, with 10 bases remaining between them. The DNA of the CDR3 is TGTGCCAGCAGAGAGGGACAAAGCACAGATACGCAGTATTTT. Translation: CASREGQSTDTQYF.

The genes are TRBV28 and TRBJ1-1; D ambiguous. Deletions cut 6 bases from V and 1 base from J, with 9 bases between. This CDR3 has 13 amino acids. Germline V gene lookup returns CDR1 MDHEN and CDR2 SYDVKM. For the CDR3, the DNA is TGTGCCAGCAGAGAAGCATGGAACACTGAAGCTTTCTTT. Its protein is CASREAWNTEAFF.

The chain couples TRBV2 to TRBJ1-1, with TRBD1 matching 9 bases. In germline, CDR1 is SNHLY, CDR2 FYNNEI. The CDR3 totals 16 residues. V gave up 8 bases and J gave up 11 bases; unmatched junction bases: 21. This CDR3 is CASGKSGTGQSSLAFF. DNA for the CDR3: TGTGCCAGCGGGAAGAGCGGGACAGGGCAGTCCAGTTTGGCTTTCTTT.